These 2 T cell receptor beta chains originate from one sample sequenced in a study of long-term antiretroviral therapy in people with HIV. An immunoSEQ assay, version v3.0, was performed at survey level. The method was immunoSEQ multiplex PCR; TCRdb's version includes in-frame clones alone and lacks a portion of them. The sample contains tens of thousands of clones, approximately 86% of which appear only once. The source material was unsorted PBMCs, sampled 1.6 years after starting antiretroviral therapy. The receptors derive from a man aged 40-49 years with HIV.

This clone was observed once. The V call is TRBV7-2, the J call TRBJ1-1, with D uncertain. V gave up 2 bases and J gave up 0 bases, with 10 bases separating them. This CDR3 is 15 amino acids long. Germline CDR1 SGHTA, CDR2 FQGNSA. The CDR3 DNA follows: TGTGCCAGCAGCTTAAGCGTCGATATGAACACTGAAGCTTTCTTT. Its protein is CASSLSVDMNTEAFF.

This sequence joins TRBV18 and TRBJ2-2; D uncertain. V lost 2 bases and J 0 bases, leaving 7 bases between the germline ends. Germline lookup yields CDR1 KGHSH and CDR2 LQKENI. CDR3 size: 15 residues. The CDR3 DNA reads TGTGCCAGCTCACCATGGACGGCGAACACCGGGGAGCTGTTTTTT. Translated, it gives CASSPWTANTGELFF.